Listed below are T cell receptor beta chains from one sample, sequenced in a study of regulatory T cells in long-lasting Graves disease. TCRdb re-analysed the multiplex PCR reads in MiXCR, keeping a single row per CDR3 protein. This table has nearly 350,000 distinct CDR3 sequences, 15% to 20% appearing once. The sequences come from peripheral blood mononuclear cells (PBMCs), collected when the disease was refractory, from a patient treated with antithyroid drugs. These receptor sequences come from a female donor with Graves disease. CDR3s include the opening cysteine and the closing phenylalanine or tryptophan. The D gene is left open where the match is weak. Only some rows state a clone size, as once, few, many or a class for expanded clones.

TRBV10-1	TRBJ2-2	-	medium-sized	CASGQGLAIGELFF	TGCGCCAGCGGACAGGGACTAGCTATCGGGGAGCTGTTTTTT
TRBV7-2	TRBJ2-3	TRBD2	-	CASSFVRGGADTQYF	TGTGCCAGCAGCTTTGTGCGGGGGGGCGCAGATACGCAGTATTTT
TRBV19	TRBJ1-2	-	few	CASSKTPPTNGYTF	TGTGCCAGTAGTAAAACTCCACCGACAAATGGCTACACCTTC
TRBV20-1	TRBJ2-7	-	-	CSAPRTRGYEQYF	TGCAGTGCTCCCCGGACCAGGGGTTACGAGCAGTACTTC
TRBV9	TRBJ2-5	TRBD2	once	CASSPDGGGQETQYF	TGTGCCAGCAGCCCCGACGGGGGGGGCCAAGAGACCCAGTACTTC
TRBV19	TRBJ1-5	-	-	CASSAGFLDNQPQHF	TGTGCCAGTAGCGCAGGGTTCTTGGACAATCAGCCCCAGCATTTT
TRBV9	TRBJ2-6	-	-	CASSVGYRVGSGANVLTF	TGTGCCAGCAGCGTAGGGTACAGGGTAGGCTCTGGGGCCAACGTCCTGACTTTC
TRBV5-6	TRBJ1-6	-	-	CASSSGTEFLNSPLHF	TGTGCCAGCAGCTCCGGGACTGAATTTCTTAATTCACCCCTCCACTTT
TRBV10-3	TRBJ2-7	TRBD2	few	CAISSGEYEQYF	TGTGCCATTTCTAGCGGAGAATACGAGCAGTACTTC
TRBV6-1	TRBJ1-2	-	-	CASSNPGLWYYGYTF	TGTGCCAGCAGTAACCCAGGGTTATGGTATTATGGCTACACCTTC
TRBV27	TRBJ2-2	TRBD1	-	CASKRQGASGELFF	TGTGCCAGCAAAAGACAGGGGGCGAGCGGGGAGCTGTTTTTT
TRBV3-1	TRBJ1-5	TRBD1	-	CASSQSDRGPQHF	TGTGCCAGCAGCCAGAGTGACAGGGGGCCCCAGCATTTT
TRBV30	TRBJ1-3	-	few	CAWMEGNTIYF	TGTGCCTGGATGGAAGGAAACACCATATATTTT
TRBV29-1	TRBJ1-1	-	-	CSVELSDGTEAFF	TGCAGCGTTGAACTATCGGACGGCACTGAAGCTTTCTTT
TRBV10-3	TRBJ2-5	TRBD1	many	CAIIEPISGTGAETQYF	TGTGCCATCATTGAGCCCATTTCCGGGACAGGGGCAGAGACCCAGTACTTC
TRBV6-1	TRBJ1-3	TRBD1	few	CASTALTTGGRGNTIYF	TGTGCCAGCACCGCCCTTACGACAGGGGGAAGAGGAAACACCATATATTTT
TRBV6-1	TRBJ1-2	TRBD1	-	CASSQGRRGQNGYTF	TGTGCCAGCAGTCAAGGGAGGAGGGGGCAAAATGGCTACACCTTC
TRBV2	TRBJ1-5	-	many	CASSKTGYSNQPQHF	TGTGCCAGCAGTAAGACAGGTTATAGCAATCAGCCCCAGCATTTT
TRBV30	TRBJ1-1	-	-	CAWSTGRRWNTEAFF	TGTGCCTGGAGTACGGGGCGGCGGTGGAACACTGAAGCTTTCTTT
TRBV5-8	TRBJ2-5	TRBD1	few	CASSSQLGQGGETQYF	TGTGCCAGCAGCTCCCAGTTGGGACAGGGAGGAGAGACCCAGTACTTC
TRBV24-1	TRBJ1-1	-	many	CATSDPLNTEAFF	TGTGCCACCAGTGATCCCCTGAACACTGAAGCTTTCTTT
TRBV10-3	TRBJ2-2	TRBD1	few	CAVTGTGNTGELFF	TGTGCCGTGACCGGGACAGGGAATACCGGGGAGCTGTTTTTT
TRBV18	TRBJ1-2	-	many	CASSPQAGNGYTF	TGTGCCAGCTCACCTCAGGCGGGGAATGGCTACACCTTC
TRBV7-3	TRBJ1-1	-	few	CASSLGHANTEAFF	TGTGCCAGCAGCTTGGGACACGCGAACACTGAAGCTTTCTTT
TRBV6-5	TRBJ2-5	-	many	CASSLSFQETQYF	TGTGCCAGCAGTTTATCCTTCCAAGAGACCCAGTACTTC
TRBV4-1	TRBJ2-5	TRBD2	-	CASSQDDRGASGGQETQYF	TGCGCCAGCAGCCAAGATGATAGAGGAGCTAGCGGGGGACAAGAGACCCAGTACTTC
TRBV6-5	TRBJ1-1	-	-	CASSSTPPEAFF	TGTGCCAGCAGTTCGACTCCTCCTGAAGCTTTCTTT
TRBV5-4	TRBJ2-1	TRBD2	-	CASSFYGEGSYNEQFF	TGTGCCAGCAGCTTCTATGGGGAGGGCTCGTACAATGAGCAGTTCTTC
TRBV7-2	TRBJ1-2	TRBD1	many	CASSFGTGEGGVYGYTF	TGTGCCAGCAGCTTTGGGACAGGGGAAGGAGGAGTCTATGGCTACACCTTC
TRBV7-9	TRBJ1-5	-	few	CASSQGHNQPQHF	TGTGCCAGCAGCCAGGGACATAATCAGCCCCAGCATTTT
TRBV20-1	TRBJ1-5	-	-	CSARDWTRNQPQHF	TGCAGTGCTAGAGATTGGACACGGAATCAGCCCCAGCATTTT
TRBV30	TRBJ2-7	-	many	CAWSLGTYEQYF	TGTGCCTGGAGTCTGGGCACCTACGAGCAGTACTTC
TRBV18	TRBJ2-3	TRBD2	few	CASSLTSLGGSASTDTQYF	TGTGCCAGCTCACTTACCTCGTTAGGCGGGAGCGCAAGCACAGATACGCAGTATTTT
TRBV4-1	TRBJ2-5	-	-	CASSQVPGETQYF	TGCGCCAGCAGCCAAGTGCCTGGAGAGACCCAGTACTTC
TRBV24-1	TRBJ1-1	-	few	CATRGVDTEALF	TGTGCCACACGAGGTGTGGACACTGAAGCTCTCTTT
TRBV7-2	TRBJ2-7	-	many	CASSPGRASYEQYF	TGTGCCAGCAGCCCCGGACGGGCCTCCTACGAGCAGTACTTC
TRBV6-2/TRBV6-3	TRBJ2-7	TRBD2	-	CASSQGLAGGRAYEQYF	TGTGCCAGCAGTCAGGGACTAGCGGGAGGGAGGGCCTACGAGCAGTACTTC
TRBV2	TRBJ2-7	TRBD2	many	CASSEGAGRTYEQYF	TGTGCCAGCAGTGAGGGAGCGGGGCGAACCTACGAGCAGTACTTC
TRBV12-3/TRBV12-4	TRBJ1-1	-	-	CASSRVRGSEAFF	TGTGCCAGCAGCCGGGTCCGGGGCTCTGAAGCTTTCTTT
TRBV19	TRBJ1-6	-	few	CASSGSNLLHF	TGTGCCAGTAGTGGATCGAATCTACTCCACTTT
TRBV29-1	TRBJ1-4	-	few	CSVEGGVGEKLFF	TGCAGCGTTGAAGGAGGGGTCGGTGAAAAACTGTTTTTT
TRBV4-3	TRBJ1-4	TRBD1	-	CASSRDRVEKLFF	TGCGCCAGCAGCCGAGACAGGGTTGAAAAACTGTTTTTT
TRBV9	TRBJ1-1	-	-	CASSRSTEETEAFF	TGTGCCAGCTCACGGTCCACCGAGGAAACTGAAGCTTTCTTT
TRBV5-1	TRBJ2-2	-	-	CASSLGQHRDTGELFF	TGCGCCAGCAGCTTGGGACAGCACCGGGACACCGGGGAGCTGTTTTTT
TRBV29-1	TRBJ2-5	TRBD1	few	CSVDRAGKTQYF	TGCAGCGTAGACAGGGCTGGAAAGACCCAGTACTTC
TRBV6-5	TRBJ2-7	TRBD2	-	CASSYSTDGGSYEQYF	TGTGCCAGCAGTTACTCGACAGACGGGGGGAGCTACGAGCAGTACTTC
TRBV18	TRBJ2-7	TRBD1	once	CASSGTVTYEQYF	TGTGCCAGCTCGGGGACAGTTACCTACGAGCAGTACTTC
TRBV7-9	TRBJ1-1	TRBD1	-	CASSPQGTGGEAFF	TGTGCCAGCAGCCCCCAGGGGACAGGGGGCGAAGCTTTCTTT
TRBV24-1	TRBJ1-2	-	many	CATSDGQGYTF	TGTGCCACCAGTGATGGTCAAGGCTACACCTTC
TRBV12-3/TRBV12-4	TRBJ2-3	-	few	CASSLATGQNTQYF	TGTGCCAGCAGTTTAGCGACGGGGCAAAATACGCAGTATTTT
TRBV4-1	TRBJ1-4	-	many	CASSQGTLYEKLFF	TGCGCCAGCAGCCAAGGGACATTGTATGAAAAACTGTTTTTT
TRBV20-1	TRBJ1-4	-	-	CSARGLIMESTNEKLFF	TGCAGTGCTAGGGGGCTCATCATGGAATCAACTAATGAAAAACTGTTTTTT
TRBV5-1	TRBJ1-2	TRBD1	many	CASSLVSDRAGYTF	TGCGCCAGCAGCTTGGTTAGCGACAGGGCCGGCTACACCTTC
TRBV5-1	TRBJ2-4	TRBD1	-	CASSPLDRDKNIQYF	TGCGCCAGCAGTCCGCTAGACAGGGACAAAAACATTCAGTACTTC